These 25 T cell receptor beta chains share one sample of origin, sequenced in a study of vaccination effects on CD4 cells after COVID-19. Their cognate antigens are unknown. Method: immunoSEQ multiplex PCR; TCRdb's copy keeps in-frame clones and lacks some. The data hold roughly 59,000 clones, with approximately 78% observed a single time. Before sequencing took place, the ViraFEST assay used viral peptide pools to expand antigen-specific CD4+ T cells. Cultured cells yielded isolated CD4+ T cells after about ten days. Two doses of BNT162b2 or mRNA-1273 vaccine were administered to participants. This specimen consisted of CD4+ T cells from PBMCs cultured with HCoV-OC43 spike peptides, obtained after COVID-19 vaccination. Subset of the sample: HCoV-OC43 spike overlapping peptide pool stimulation. All receptors come from a human donor who received a COVID-19 vaccine.

This chain uses TRBV6-5 with TRBJ1-1; 9 bases are shared with TRBD1. Germline assignment: CDR1 MNHEY and CDR2 SVGAGI. The CDR3 consists of 14 residues. The J segment lost 3 bases and the V segment lost 7 bases, leaving 6 bases of the junction unmatched. The CDR3: CASILQGADTEAFF. The CDR3, as DNA: TGTGCCAGCATTTTACAGGGGGCAGACACTGAAGCTTTCTTT.

This sequence joins TRBV14 and TRBJ2-5; 10 nucleotides match TRBD1. The length of the CDR3 is 16 residues. Germline loops: CDR1 SGHDN, CDR2 FVKESK. V lost 4 bases to trimming and J lost 5 bases; unmatched junction nucleotides: 10. The CDR3 DNA is TGTGCCAGCAGCCGATTTCCGGGACAGGGGACGGAGACCCAGTACTTC. It yields the protein CASSRFPGQGTETQYF.

The chain recombines TRBV3-1 (or the pseudogene TRBV3-2) with TRBJ2-1, with 8 bases fitting TRBD2. The CDR3 is 13 amino acids. The germline CDR1 and CDR2 sequences are LGHDT and YNNKEL (reference sequence). The V gene end was trimmed by 6 bases and the J gene end by 15 bases; junction bases not matched to a gene: 13. The CDR3 sequence is CASSLGPAGVGFF. DNA of the CDR3: TGTGCCAGCAGTCTAGGCCCAGCGGGGGTGGGGTTCTTC.

Of note for this clone: One junction end disagrees with the germline gene, perhaps due to a read error. The J gene is TRBJ1-4, the V gene TRBV6-5; TRBD1 might be the D (6 bases). Germline V CDR1 and CDR2: MNHEY, SVGAGI. The CDR3 is made up of 14 amino acids. CDR3 in amino acids: CATSYGGAPEKLFF. The DNA for the CDR3 is TGTGCCACCAGTTATGGGGGGGCGCCGGAAAAACTGTTTTTT.

The chain carries TRBV10-2 and TRBJ2-7; 7 bases match TRBD1. Germline V gene sequence: CDR1 WSHSY, CDR2 SAAADI. The J segment lost 2 bases and the V segment lost 6 bases, leaving 7 bases of the junction unmatched. The CDR3 totals 14 residues. The CDR3 region has the DNA TGCGCCAGCAGGGAGACAGGGAGCGCCTACGAGCAGTACGTC. Amino acids: CASRETGSAYEQYV.

The chain employs TRBV10-2 and TRBJ1-1; maybe TRBD1 (5 bases). Trimming cost V 6 bases and J 2 bases, with 7 bases left between them. The CDR3 sequence is 12 residues long. Germline CDR1 reads WSHSY; CDR2 reads SAAADI. This CDR3 reads CASRGLNTEAFF. The CDR3 nucleotides read TGCGCCAGCAGGGGGCTAAACACTGAAGCTTTCTTT.

The chain couples TRBV4-1 to TRBJ1-1; no clear D. With 3 bases removed from V and 3 bases from J, the gap between germline ends came to 20 bases. Germline CDR1 and CDR2: MGHRA and YSYEKL. The length of the CDR3 is 17 residues. The CDR3 DNA is TGCGCCAGCAGCCACACCATTCTCACTAAAAGGGACACTGAAGCTTTCTTT. Its protein is CASSHTILTKRDTEAFF.

As regards this clone: Other DNA sequences from this sample encode an identical CDR3 as well. The chain recombines TRBV19 with TRBJ2-5, with TRBD1 matching 7 bases. Germline V lookup: CDR1 LNHDA, CDR2 SQIVND (reference sequence). The junction had 4 bases not matched to a gene; V was cut back by 4 bases and J by 5 bases. The CDR3 runs 13 residues. CDR3 in DNA: TGTGCCAGTAGTACAGGGGGTCGGGAGACCCAGTACTTC. It translates to CASSTGGRETQYF.

The chain recombines TRBV10-2 with TRBJ2-7; possibly TRBD1 for D (5 bases). The CDR3 covers 13 residues. Trimming pared 0 bases from V and 9 bases from J, leaving 12 bases between. Germline CDR1 WSHSY, CDR2 SAAADI. CDR3 DNA sequence: TGCGCCAGCAGTGAGTCGGGGCGGCAGGGGCAGTACGTC. Residues: CASSESGRQGQYV.

V usage is TRBV5-1 and J usage is TRBJ2-2; TRBD2 matches at 13 bases. The germline V gene encodes CDR1 SGHRS and CDR2 YFSETQ. Trimming cost V 3 bases and J 6 bases; bases outside gene matches: 5. The CDR3 totals 16 residues. The CDR3 DNA is TGCGCCAGCAGCTCAACTAGCGGGGGGGTTCCCGGGGAGCTGTTTTTT. It yields the protein CASSSTSGGVPGELFF.

V is TRBV9 and J is TRBJ2-7, with D perhaps TRBD2 (6 bases). Trimming left V 0 bases short and J 2 bases short, with 12 bases between. CDR1 is SGDLS and CDR2 is YYNGEE in the germline V gene. CDR3 size: 15 residues. CDR3 bases: TGTGCCAGCAGCGTAGTCGACGGGGGACCCTACGAGCAGTACGTC. This codes for CASSVVDGGPYEQYV.

The chain joins TRBV20-1 to TRBJ2-1; 7 nucleotides agree with TRBD2. The CDR3 has 11 amino acids. CDR1 is DFQATT and CDR2 is SNEGSKA in the germline V gene (reference sequence). CDR3 DNA sequence: TGCAGCGGCGGGAGCTACAATGAGCAGTTCTTC. Translation: CSGGSYNEQFF.

The J gene is TRBJ2-6, the V gene TRBV24-1; no reliable D call. The CDR3 spans 15 residues. CDR1 is KGHDR and CDR2 is SFDVKD in the germline V gene. V was clipped by 5 bases and J by 2 bases, with 9 bases between them. The CDR3 region has the DNA TGTGCCACCAGTGTGGCCGCCGCTGGGGCCAACGTCCTGACTTTC. Residues: CATSVAAAGANVLTF.

The V call is TRBV24-1, the J call TRBJ2-1, with TRBD2 matching over 8 bases. Trimming took 0 bases from V and 7 from J; bases not matched to a gene: 4. The germline V gene encodes CDR1 KGHDR and CDR2 SFDVKD. CDR3 length equals 15 residues. The CDR3, as DNA: TGTGCCACCAGTGATTTGCGGGGGGGCCGGAATGAGCAGTTCTTC. Protein product: CATSDLRGGRNEQFF.

The V and J genes are TRBV3-1 (or the pseudogene TRBV3-2) and TRBJ1-2; D unclear. V dropped 0 bases and J dropped 0 bases, with 8 bases sitting between them. The CDR3 consists of 15 residues. Germline CDR1 reads LGHDT; CDR2 reads YNNKEL (reference sequence). The CDR3: CASSQDRRANYGYTF. In nucleotides, the CDR3 is TGTGCCAGCAGCCAAGATAGGAGAGCTAACTATGGCTACACCTTC.

The chain recombines TRBV4-3 with TRBJ2-7, with 9 bases lining up with TRBD1. J was trimmed by 2 bases and V by 1 base; bases with no gene match: 6. The CDR3 runs 16 residues. The germline V gene encodes CDR1 LGHNA and CDR2 YSLEER. CDR3 sequence: CASSQVDRGVPYEQYV. The CDR3 DNA reads TGCGCCAGCAGCCAAGTAGACAGGGGGGTCCCCTACGAGCAGTACGTC.

This chain uses TRBV5-1 with TRBJ2-5; D is undetermined. The CDR3 loop spans 14 amino acids. Germline CDR1 SGHRS, CDR2 YFSETQ. With 1 base removed from V and 5 bases from J, the gap between germline ends came to 12 bases. This chain's CDR3 is CASSLLPGRETQYF. CDR3 coding DNA: TGCGCCAGCAGCTTGTTACCCGGGCGGGAGACCCAGTACTTC. Full variable domain (outside the CDR3, taken from reference TRBV5-1 and TRBJ2-5): KAGVTQTPRYLIKTRGQQVTLSCSPISGHRSVSWYQQTPGQGLQFLFEYFSETQRNKGNFPGRFSGRQFSNSRSEMNVSTLELGDSALYLCASSLLPGRETQYFGPGTRLLVL.

The chain uses TRBV6-2 or TRBV6-3 and TRBJ1-5; D is unresolved. This CDR3 spans 15 amino acids. V gave up 2 bases and J gave up 2 bases, with 10 bases separating them. Germline CDR1 and CDR2: MNHEY and SVGEGT. CDR3 sequence: CASSYQRAGNQPQHF. The CDR3 DNA reads TGTGCCAGCAGTTACCAAAGGGCGGGCAATCAGCCCCAGCATTTT.

V gene TRBV5-1 combines with J gene TRBJ2-4; D is possibly TRBD1 or TRBD2 (5 bases each). The CDR3 has 14 amino acids. V was trimmed by 5 bases and J by 6 bases, leaving 15 bases between them. CDR1 is SGHRS, CDR2 YFSETQ, per germline. The CDR3 DNA reads TGCGCCAGCAGTTCGGACGGGACCTCAAACATTCAGTACTTC. Residues: CASSSDGTSNIQYF.

This chain uses TRBV7-9 with TRBJ1-1, with D unresolved. V lost 5 bases and J 4 bases, leaving 8 bases between the germline ends. The CDR3 loop spans 12 amino acids. Germline loops: CDR1 SEHNR, CDR2 FQNEAQ (reference sequence). CDR3 amino acids: CASSPKSTEAFF. The CDR3 nucleotides read TGTGCCAGCAGCCCTAAAAGCACTGAAGCTTTCTTT.

CDR3 loop: CAWSVGGAETQYF. The CDR3 region has the DNA TGTGCCTGGAGTGTGGGGGGAGCAGAGACCCAGTACTTC. The chain links TRBV30 to TRBJ2-5, with TRBD2 as a possible D gene (6 bases). The CDR3 runs 13 residues. Germline CDR1 GTSNPN, CDR2 SVGIG (reference sequence). V lost 0 bases to trimming and J lost 4 bases, with 9 bases between them. Together with reference TRBV30 and TRBJ2-5, the CDR3 gives the full variable domain: SQTIHQWPATLVQPVGSPLSLECTVEGTSNPNLYWYRQAAGRGLQLLFYSVGIGQISSEVPQNLSASRPQDRQFILSSKKLLLSDSGFYLCAWSVGGAETQYFGPGTRLLVL.

The rearrangement links TRBV19 to TRBJ2-1, with 8 bases aligning to TRBD1. CDR3 length: 15 residues. Germline CDR1 is LNHDA and CDR2 is SQIVND (reference sequence). J gave up 3 bases and V 7 bases, and 8 bases lay outside the gene matches. CDR3 region: CASTPDRASYNEQFF. In DNA, the CDR3 is TGTGCCAGTACTCCGGACAGGGCAAGCTACAATGAGCAGTTCTTC. The entire variable domain, with the rest obtained from reference TRBV19 and TRBJ2-1, is as follows: DGGITQSPKYLFRKEGQNVTLSCEQNLNHDAMYWYRQDPGQGLRLIYYSQIVNDFQKGDIAEGYSVSREKKESFPLTVTSAQKNPTAFYLCASTPDRASYNEQFFGPGTRLTVL.

This chain uses TRBV6-5 with TRBJ2-2, with 11 bases fitting TRBD2. The ends lost 4 bases at V and 5 bases at J; junction bases unmatched: 3. CDR1 and CDR2 from the germline V gene are MNHEY and SVGAGI. The CDR3 runs 15 residues. The CDR3: CASSSPSGGTGELFF. The CDR3 DNA sequence: TGTGCCAGCAGTTCTCCTAGCGGGGGGACCGGGGAGCTGTTTTTT.

The CDR3 region is CASSPPKMRETQYF. The DNA of the CDR3 is TGTGCCAGCTCACCACCGAAAATGAGGGAGACCCAGTACTTC. The chain has TRBV18 and TRBJ2-5; D remains ambiguous. This CDR3 region has 14 residues. Trimming cost V 0 bases and J 5 bases, with 10 bases left between them. Germline lookup yields CDR1 KGHSH and CDR2 LQKENI.

This chain uses TRBV4-2 with TRBJ1-4; D ambiguous. The CDR3 spans 17 residues. The germline gives CDR1 LGHNA, CDR2 YNFKEQ. Trimming pared 2 bases from V and 5 bases from J, leaving 18 bases between. The CDR3 DNA reads as TGTGCCAGCAGCCAAAGACCGCCCGGCAACACGAATGAAAAACTGTTTTTT. Its translation: CASSQRPPGNTNEKLFF.